The TCR beta chain under discussion was sequenced for a study of PD-1 blockade in classical Hodgkin lymphoma. The study's findings and limits: Complete responders matched newly diagnosed patients in baseline diversity. Initiation of nivolumab under 1 year after ASCT led to exclusion of patients.

Using immunoSEQ multiplex PCR, the repertoire was profiled, and TCRdb retains in-frame clones only, with some absent. The repertoire has about 27,000 clones, about 78% of them found once; the top ten carry under 45%. Each of the patients experienced relapse following autologous stem cell transplantation, and their brentuximab vedotin exposure differed. Best responses were complete response, partial response or progressive disease. Note on this clone: Its antigen is not identified.

This CDR3 spans 15 amino acids. Germline-derived CDR1 and CDR2 are LGHNA and YSLEER. V lost 1 base to trimming and J lost 5 bases; unmatched junction nucleotides: 6. The origin of this receptor is a human donor with classical Hodgkin lymphoma. The V and J genes are TRBV4-3 and TRBJ1-1; 8 positions match TRBD1. This specimen was peripheral blood mononuclear cells (PBMCs), taken before the second cycle of nivolumab. CDR3 protein: CASSQVATGGTEAFF. The DNA for the CDR3 is TGCGCCAGCAGCCAAGTTGCCACAGGGGGGACTGAAGCTTTCTTT.